Below, 27 T cell receptor beta chains from the same sample are listed, as sequenced in a study of a mutant IDH1 vaccine in newly diagnosed glioma. Antigens for these TCRs are unknown. Described time point: week 5, during vaccination. With topical imiquimod, each dose of the vaccine consisted of 300 ug of mutant IDH1 20-mer peptide. Sequenced by immunoSEQ multiplex PCR; TCRdb stores in-frame clones only, minus some. The data contain roughly 11,000 clones, over 75% of them seen just once; the ten biggest clones take up about 5.5%. Sequenced material: PBMCs, taken from a glioma patient whose treatment included an IDH1 peptide vaccine. The receptor set was obtained from a woman between 35 and 50 years old with glioma. Some clones in this sample may be carry-over from other donors' samples.

This clone showed up just a few times. This chain uses TRBV6-5 with TRBJ1-1; perhaps TRBD1 as D (5 bases). This CDR3 has 16 amino acids. Trimming removed 2 bases at V and 1 base at J, with 14 bases between. The germline gives CDR1 MNHEY, CDR2 SVGAGI. CDR3 nucleotide sequence: TGTGCCAGCAGTTACACGAGAGGGGCGAGGAACACTGAAGCTTTCTTT. Amino acids: CASSYTRGARNTEAFF.

As concerns this clone: At one boundary the junction diverges from the germline segment, which might be a read error. The CDR3 DNA reads TGTGCCAGCCGGGTGAGACAGGGAGCTTTC. It encodes CASRVRQGAF. This rearrangement joins TRBV7-2 to TRBJ1-2; 7 bases are shared with TRBD1. This CDR3 has 10 amino acids. Looked up from germline, CDR1 is SGHTA and CDR2 is FQGNSA. Using reference TRBV7-2 and TRBJ1-2 for the parts outside the CDR3, the full variable domain is GAGVSQSPSNKVTEKGKDVELRCDPISGHTALYWYRQSLGQGLEFLIYFQGNSAPDKSGLPSDRFSAERTGGSVSTLTIQRTQQEDSAVYLCASRVRQGAFGSGTRLTVV.

The rearrangement joins TRBV19 to TRBJ1-1, with TRBD1 matching 7 bases. This CDR3 is built from 14 residues. Trimming cost V 6 bases and J 0 bases; bases outside gene matches: 4. The germline gives CDR1 LNHDA, CDR2 SQIVND (reference sequence). The chain's CDR3 is CASSPDRLNTEAFF. The CDR3 nucleotides read TGTGCCAGTAGCCCGGACAGGTTGAACACTGAAGCTTTCTTT.

The V gene is TRBV13, the J gene TRBJ2-7; D is uncertain. Trimming removed 4 bases at V and 7 bases at J, with 17 bases between. The CDR3 runs 14 residues. Germline lookup yields CDR1 PRHDT and CDR2 FYEKMQ (reference sequence). In DNA form, the CDR3 reads TGTGCCAGCAGCTCTCAAGGGTCCAGTGGGGAGCAGTACTTC. Translated, it gives CASSSQGSSGEQYF.

In this sample, this clone turned up once. DNA for the CDR3: TGCAGCGCACAGGATTGGACCTACAATGAGCAGTTCTTC. Translation: CSAQDWTYNEQFF. The chain uses TRBV29-1 and TRBJ2-1, with D perhaps matching TRBD1 (5 bases). The ends were cut back, 7 bases at V and 2 bases at J, with 12 bases in the middle. The CDR3 runs 13 residues. Germline V gene lookup returns CDR1 SQVTM and CDR2 ANQGSEA.

The chain combines TRBV6-1 with TRBJ2-5; maybe TRBD2 (6 bases). The CDR3 has 15 amino acids. Per the germline V gene, CDR1 is MNHNS and CDR2 is SASEGT. Trimming shortened V by 10 bases and J by 5 bases, and 23 bases separated the two germline ends. The CDR3 spells CAIRRAPSDVETQYF. In DNA, the CDR3 is TGTGCCATCAGGAGGGCCCCCTCGGATGTCGAGACCCAGTACTTC.

This chain links TRBV10-3 with TRBJ2-1, with 9 nucleotides matching TRBD1. CDR3 length: 14 residues. V was clipped by 7 bases and J by 9 bases; unmatched bases: 10. Germline CDR1 reads ENHRY; CDR2 reads SYGVKD. This CDR3 reads CAINEPDRGREQFF. CDR3 nucleotides: TGTGCCATCAACGAACCGGACAGGGGTCGTGAGCAGTTCTTC.

CDR3 protein: CASSLSGIRELFF. CDR3 nucleotides: TGTGCCAGCAGCTTATCAGGGATCCGGGAGCTGTTTTTT. The rearrangement links TRBV5-8 to TRBJ2-2; tentatively, D is TRBD1 (5 bases). Germline values: CDR1 SGHTS, CDR2 YDEGEE. The V end lost 2 bases, the J end lost 9 bases, and 11 bases lay between the germline ends. This CDR3 has 13 amino acids.

The chain employs TRBV27 and TRBJ2-1; 15 bases line up with TRBD2. Per germline, CDR1 MNHEY and CDR2 SMNVEV (reference sequence). This CDR3 contains 18 residues. Trimming at V came to 6 bases and at J to 6 bases, leaving 12 bases not matched to a gene. The CDR3 sequence: CASRRGLAGGPRVNEQFF. CDR3 nucleotides: TGTGCCAGCAGACGTGGACTAGCGGGAGGGCCTAGGGTCAATGAGCAGTTCTTC.

This chain joins TRBV18 and TRBJ1-1; D not resolved. The length of the CDR3 is 13 residues. The germline V gene has CDR1 KGHSH and CDR2 LQKENI. The V and J ends lost 2 bases and 7 bases respectively, with 11 bases between them. CDR3 in DNA: TGTGCCAGCTCACCAATCGCCTACGGTGAAGCTTTCTTT. Its translation is CASSPIAYGEAFF.

This rearrangement joins TRBV7-9 to TRBJ2-2, with D possibly matching TRBD1 (6 bases). Trimming took off 1 base at V and 3 bases at J, with 9 bases between the two ends. Germline V gene lookup returns CDR1 SEHNR and CDR2 FQNEAQ (reference sequence). There are 15 residues in the CDR3. CDR3 in amino acids: CASSLVNRDTGELFF. The CDR3 region has the DNA TGTGCCAGCAGCTTAGTCAACAGGGACACCGGGGAGCTGTTTTTT.

This chain connects TRBV30 to TRBJ1-1; D might be TRBD1 (6 bases). The CDR3 spans 16 residues. Deletions cut 0 bases from V and 4 bases from J, with 18 bases between. Germline CDR1 and CDR2: GTSNPN and SVGIG (reference sequence). The CDR3 spells CAWSVARTAFFTEAFF. The CDR3 DNA sequence: TGTGCCTGGAGTGTAGCCCGGACAGCCTTCTTCACTGAAGCTTTCTTT.

V is TRBV27 and J is TRBJ1-1; D unclear. Germline values: CDR1 MNHEY, CDR2 SMNVEV (reference sequence). CDR3 size: 16 residues. V was pared by 5 bases and J by 1 base, with 17 bases between. The CDR3 DNA follows: TGTGCCAGCAGTCCTAGCTGGAGGGTAGCGAACACTGAAGCTTTCTTT. Its protein is CASSPSWRVANTEAFF.

The chain is built from TRBV6-5 and TRBJ2-1, with D tentatively TRBD1 (5 bases). Between the trimmed V and J ends, which lost 5 bases and 9 bases, there was a span of 8 bases. Germline V gene lookup returns CDR1 MNHEY and CDR2 SVGAGI. This CDR3 region has 11 residues. The CDR3 DNA reads as TGTGCCAGCAGTACCAGGGCTGAGCAGTTCTTC. Its translation: CASSTRAEQFF.

The rearrangement joins TRBV27 to TRBJ1-1; D is possibly TRBD1 (5 bases). Trimming pared 5 bases from V and 1 base from J, leaving 17 bases between. This CDR3 is built from 16 residues. The germline CDR1 and CDR2 sequences are MNHEY and SMNVEV (reference sequence). CDR3 DNA: TGTGCCAGCAGTCCCTACCTGGGGCAGGGGAACACTGAAGCTTTCTTT. Its protein product is CASSPYLGQGNTEAFF.

The genes are TRBV10-2 and TRBJ1-1, with D hard to call. This CDR3 is 14 amino acids long. The V and J ends lost 0 bases and 0 bases respectively, with 5 bases between them. Germline loops: CDR1 WSHSY, CDR2 SAAADI. This CDR3 is CASSESDMNTEAFF. CDR3 nucleotide sequence: TGCGCCAGCAGTGAGTCGGATATGAACACTGAAGCTTTCTTT.

This sequence joins TRBV19 and TRBJ1-2; the D is unclear. V was shortened by 2 bases and J by 2 bases, with 9 bases between the two germline ends. This CDR3 spans 14 amino acids. The V gene's germline CDR1 is LNHDA and CDR2 SQIVND (reference sequence). CDR3 sequence: CASSIQSQNYGYTF. CDR3 DNA sequence: TGTGCCAGTAGTATACAGAGCCAGAACTATGGCTACACCTTC.

The rearrangement links TRBV7-6 to TRBJ2-1; D not resolved. V shed 0 bases and J shed 5 bases, with 2 bases lying between them. The CDR3 runs to 12 residues. CDR1 is SGHVS, CDR2 FNYEAQ, per germline. Here the CDR3 DNA reads TGTGCCAGCAGCTTAGCGGACAATGAGCAGTTCTTC. It is translated as CASSLADNEQFF. Based on the CDR3 plus reference TRBV7-6 and TRBJ2-1, the full variable domain is GAGVSQSPRYKVTKRGQDVALRCDPISGHVSLYWYRQALGQGPEFLTYFNYEAQQDKSGLPNDRFSAERPEGSISTLTIQRTEQRDSAMYRCASSLADNEQFFGPGTRLTVL.

The chain joins TRBV2 to TRBJ2-1; weak D call: TRBD1 (6 bases). The V gene's germline CDR1 is SNHLY and CDR2 FYNNEI. The V end was cut by 3 bases, the J end by 1 base, with 7 bases between. CDR3 length: 14 residues. This CDR3 reads CASSDRGSYNEQFF. In nucleotides, the CDR3 is TGTGCCAGCAGTGACAGGGGATCCTACAATGAGCAGTTCTTC.

DNA of the CDR3: TGTGCCAGCAGCTTAGCTAGGAGGGCCGGGGCCAACGTCCTGACTTTC. It specifies CASSLARRAGANVLTF. The V gene is TRBV7-9, the J gene TRBJ2-6, with D possibly matching TRBD2 (6 bases). This CDR3 has 16 amino acids. From germline, CDR1 is SEHNR and CDR2 FQNEAQ (reference sequence). Trimming removed 0 bases from V and 4 bases from J, with 10 bases in between.

V and J are TRBV7-9 and TRBJ1-2; D may be TRBD1 (5 bases). The CDR3 contains 14 residues. Trimming took 5 bases from V and 1 from J, leaving 11 bases between them. Germline V gives CDR1 SEHNR, CDR2 FQNEAQ (reference sequence). This CDR3 reads CASSNAGSNYGYTF. The CDR3 nucleotides read TGTGCCAGCAGCAATGCAGGGAGTAACTATGGCTACACCTTC.

This chain connects TRBV1 to TRBJ2-7; the table assigns TRBD2, which was not confirmed against the DNA. TRBV1 is described as a pseudogene. CDR3 size: 14 residues. The CDR3 loop reads CTSSHLEGQYEQYF. DNA for the CDR3: TGCACCAGCAGCCACCTCGAGGGTCAATACGAGCAGTACTTC.

This chain joins TRBV21-1 and TRBJ2-7. TRBV21-1 has pseudogene status. The CDR3 length is 13 residues. As DNA, the CDR3 is TGTGCCAGCAGCAAAGGTCAGGGAGACGAGCAGTACTTC. This gives the protein CASSKGQGDEQYF.

The rearrangement links TRBV13 to TRBJ2-7; D may match TRBD1 or TRBD2 (5 bases each). Trimming took off 5 bases at V and 3 bases at J, with 11 bases between the two ends. The CDR3 extends over 13 amino acids. Germline V gene lookup returns CDR1 PRHDT and CDR2 FYEKMQ (reference sequence). For the CDR3, the DNA is TGTGCCAGCAGCCCGGGACGCAGCTACGAGCAGTACTTC. This sequence encodes CASSPGRSYEQYF.

CDR3 sequence: CASWHSRMNTEAFF. The DNA of the CDR3 is TGTGCCAGCTGGCACAGCAGGATGAACACTGAAGCTTTCTTT. V gene TRBV19 combines with J gene TRBJ1-1; D uncertain. From germline, CDR1 is LNHDA and CDR2 SQIVND (reference sequence). CDR3 size: 14 residues. Between the trimmed V and J ends, which lost 9 bases and 0 bases, there was a span of 14 bases.

The CDR3 nucleotides are TGCAGCGTTGGCCAGGGCCTCAATGAGCAGTTCTTC. This translates into CSVGQGLNEQFF. V is TRBV29-1 and J is TRBJ2-1, with D tentatively TRBD1 (5 bases). The germline gives CDR1 SQVTM, CDR2 ANQGSEA. The V gene lost 4 bases and the J gene lost 6 bases, with 10 bases spanning the gap. This CDR3 is built from 12 residues.

This clone was detected once. This chain connects TRBV30 to TRBJ2-5, with 7 bases lining up with TRBD2. The germline V gene encodes CDR1 GTSNPN and CDR2 SVGIG (reference sequence). The CDR3 totals 14 residues. Germline trimming cut 2 bases from V and 3 bases from J; bases unmatched to any gene: 6. The CDR3: CAWSPPAGEETQYF. For the CDR3, the DNA is TGTGCCTGGAGTCCCCCGGCGGGGGAAGAGACCCAGTACTTC.